Listed below are T cell receptor beta chains from one sample, sequenced in a study of blood T cell repertoires in COVID-19. Assay: immunoSEQ multiplex PCR; the TCRdb copy retains only in-frame clones and omits some. The sample shows 200,000 or so clones, more than 75% of them seen only once. The sequenced sample was peripheral blood. The origin of the receptors is a person aged 65 to 85 with COVID-19, enrolled during active disease. Each CDR3 is given with its conserved first and last residue. Fields, in order: clone size, J gene, V gene, D gene, CDR3 DNA, CDR3 protein. The D gene is left open where the match is weak. Size is stated for part of the rows, as once, few or many counts, or as a class when the clone is expanded.

>-|TRBJ2-3|TRBV3-1/TRBV3-2|TRBD2
TGTGCCAGCAGCCAAGTCCCTAGCGGGAGGAGGGGGATGACAGATACGCAGTATTTT
CASSQVPSGRRGMTDTQYF
>-|TRBJ1-6|TRBV7-2|-
TGTGCCAGCGGTCCAGGGGATTTTTCACCCCTCCACTTT
CASGPGDFSPLHF
>-|TRBJ2-1|TRBV28|-
TGTGCCAGCAGTGCCCTGACTAGTTACACCTACAATGAGCAGTTCTTC
CASSALTSYTYNEQFF
>once|TRBJ2-7|TRBV7-2|TRBD2
TGTGCCAGCAGCTGGGGGACTAGCGGGTCCTACGAGCAGTACTTC
CASSWGTSGSYEQYF
>-|TRBJ1-5|TRBV21-1|-
TGTGCCAGCATCCCCCAGGTTAGCAATCAGCCCCAGCATTTT
CASIPQVSNQPQHF
>-|TRBJ2-2|TRBV19|TRBD1
TGTGCCAGTAGCATAGGGGGCTTCACCGGGGAGCTGTTTTTT
CASSIGGFTGELFF
>-|TRBJ1-1|TRBV19|-
TGTGCCAGTAGTTGGGGGAGGACTGAAGCTTTCTTT
CASSWGRTEAFF
>-|TRBJ1-1|TRBV25-1|TRBD1
TGTGCCAGCAGTTATACAGGGGTCGGCGAAGCTTTCTTT
CASSYTGVGEAFF
>-|TRBJ2-3|TRBV2|-
TGTGCCAGCAGTGTCTTGGCCGGGGTCGATACGCAGTATTTT
CASSVLAGVDTQYF
>once|TRBJ2-4|TRBV7-9|-
TGTGCCAGCAGCACCCCGACTGGAGCCAAAAACATTCAGTACTTC
CASSTPTGAKNIQYF
>-|TRBJ2-1|TRBV27|-
TGTGCCAGCACAAGCGACCTACTTGGTGAGCAGTTCTTC
CASTSDLLGEQFF
>-|TRBJ1-1|TRBV11-3|TRBD1
TGTGCCAGCAGCCGGGACAGGGAGGGAGAAGCTTTCTTT
CASSRDREGEAFF
>-|TRBJ1-6|TRBV7-2|-
TGTGCCAGCACCCCAGTAGCGGCCCAGGGTTCACCCCTCCACTTT
CASTPVAAQGSPLHF
>-|TRBJ2-1|TRBV7-3|-
TGTGCCAGCAGCTTAGGCGGCACCTACAATGAGCAGTTCTTC
CASSLGGTYNEQFF
>-|TRBJ1-4|TRBV12-3/TRBV12-4|-
TGTGCCAGCAGCCCCTTTAATGAAAAACTGTTTTTT
CASSPFNEKLFF
>-|TRBJ1-6|TRBV6-2/TRBV6-3|-
TGTGCCAGCAGTTCCGGCCCCAGGGAACCCCTCCACTTT
CASSSGPREPLHF
>few|TRBJ2-2|TRBV29-1|-
TGCAGCGTGATGACAGTGAACACCGGGGAGCTGTTTTTT
CSVMTVNTGELFF
>few|TRBJ1-4|TRBV28|-
TGTGCCAGCAGCCCAGGGTGGCCTTTGGAACTGTTTTTT
CASSPGWPLELFF
>-|TRBJ2-7|TRBV7-9|TRBD2
TGTGCCAGCAGCCCCACTAGCGGGAACTCCTACGAGCAGTACTTC
CASSPTSGNSYEQYF
>-|TRBJ1-2|TRBV5-5|-
TGTGCCACCGACGACCTGGGGACACCGGGAGGCTATGGCTACACCTTC
CATDDLGTPGGYGYTF
>-|TRBJ1-2|TRBV5-1|-
TGCGCCAGCAGCCCAAGCACAGCTAACTATGGCTACACCTTC
CASSPSTANYGYTF
>-|TRBJ2-7|TRBV14|TRBD2
TGTGCCAGCAGCCGAAGACTAGCGGTCTCTGAGCAGTACTTC
CASSRRLAVSEQYF
>-|TRBJ2-2|TRBV19|TRBD2
TGTGCCAGTAACCCTAGCGGGAGGGCCTCCGGGGAGCTGTTTTTT
CASNPSGRASGELFF
>-|TRBJ2-5|TRBV5-4|-
TGTGCCAGCAGCTCCGCGGGTATCCAAGAGACCCAGTACTTC
CASSSAGIQETQYF
>-|TRBJ2-7|TRBV11-2|-
TGTGCCAGCAGCTTAGAGTGGGGGGATAACTACGAGCAGTACTTC
CASSLEWGDNYEQYF
>few|TRBJ2-7|TRBV7-2|TRBD2
TGTGCCAGCAGCTTAGACGCTAGCGGTTACGAGCAGTACTTC
CASSLDASGYEQYF
>-|TRBJ1-5|TRBV19|TRBD1
TGTGCCAGTAGTATGGGACAGGGGCGGCAGCCCCAGCATTTT
CASSMGQGRQPQHF
>-|TRBJ2-3|TRBV30|TRBD2
TGTGCCTGGAGTGGCGGGAGTGGCGGGGTAGCAGATACGCAGTATTTT
CAWSGGSGGVADTQYF
>-|TRBJ2-3|TRBV4-3|TRBD1
TGCGCCAGCAGCCAAGATATTGGTGGGACAGGGCAGGCAGATACGCAGTATTTT
CASSQDIGGTGQADTQYF
>-|TRBJ2-7|TRBV7-8|-
TGTGCCAGCAGCCCAAAGCGGGTTTCCCCACTCTACGAGCAGTACTTC
CASSPKRVSPLYEQYF
>-|TRBJ2-7|TRBV5-1|-
TGCGCCAGCAGCTTCGGCAGGGCCTACGAGCAGTACTTC
CASSFGRAYEQYF
>-|TRBJ1-1|TRBV6-2/TRBV6-3|-
TGTGCCAGCAGTAGGGGTACTGAAGCTTTCTTT
CASSRGTEAFF
>-|TRBJ1-5|TRBV27|-
TGTGCCAGCAGTTTCGGGGCGGGGCGCAATCAGCCCCAGCATTTT
CASSFGAGRNQPQHF
>many|TRBJ2-7|TRBV7-9|TRBD1
TGTGCCAGCGGGACAGGCCTTTCCGAGCAGTACTTC
CASGTGLSEQYF
>-|TRBJ1-3|TRBV5-1|TRBD1
TGCGCCAGCAGCTTGAGGACTGGGACAGGGACTGGAAACACCATATATTTT
CASSLRTGTGTGNTIYF